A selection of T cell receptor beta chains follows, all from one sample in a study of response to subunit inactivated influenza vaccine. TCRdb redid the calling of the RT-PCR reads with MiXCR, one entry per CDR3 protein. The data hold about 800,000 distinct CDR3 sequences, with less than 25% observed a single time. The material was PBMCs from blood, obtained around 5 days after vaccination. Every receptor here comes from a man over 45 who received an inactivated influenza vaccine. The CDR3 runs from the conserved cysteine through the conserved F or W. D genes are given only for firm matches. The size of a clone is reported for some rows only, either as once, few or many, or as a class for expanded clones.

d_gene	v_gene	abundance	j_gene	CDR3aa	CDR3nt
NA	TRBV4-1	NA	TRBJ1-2	CASSQVTSSNYGYTF	TGCGCCAGCAGCCAAGTAACGAGTTCTAACTATGGCTACACCTTC
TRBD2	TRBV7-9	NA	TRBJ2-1	CASSLDLAGVQFF	TGTGCCAGCAGCTTAGACCTAGCGGGTGTGCAGTTCTTC
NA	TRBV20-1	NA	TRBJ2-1	CSARGRGSYNEQFF	TGCAGTGCTAGGGGGCGGGGAAGCTACAATGAGCAGTTCTTC
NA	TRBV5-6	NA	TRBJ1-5	CASSSARVNQPQHF	TGTGCCAGCAGTTCGGCCAGGGTCAATCAGCCCCAGCATTTT
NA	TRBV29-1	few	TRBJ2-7	CSVATGSSYEQYF	TGCAGCGTTGCCACGGGTAGCTCCTACGAGCAGTACTTC
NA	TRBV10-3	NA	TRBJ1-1	CAITTAKTSEAFF	TGTGCCATCACCACCGCGAAGACGTCTGAAGCTTTCTTT
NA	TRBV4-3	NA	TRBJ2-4	CASSQQRSQAFKNIQYF	TGCGCCAGCAGCCAACAGAGGTCTCAGGCTTTCAAAAACATTCAGTACTTC
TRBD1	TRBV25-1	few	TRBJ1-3	CASSGRGTGGGNTIYF	TGTGCCAGCAGTGGGCGTGGGACAGGCGGTGGAAACACCATATATTTT
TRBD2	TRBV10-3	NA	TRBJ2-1	CAIGKTSGRLSSYNEQFF	TGTGCCATCGGGAAGACTAGCGGGAGACTGAGCTCCTACAATGAGCAGTTCTTC
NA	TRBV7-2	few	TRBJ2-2	CASSPGHSTGELFF	TGTGCCAGCAGCCCCGGACATTCCACCGGGGAGCTGTTTTTT
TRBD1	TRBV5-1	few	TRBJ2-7	CASSYGTETYEQYF	TGCGCCAGCAGCTATGGGACAGAGACCTACGAGCAGTACTTC
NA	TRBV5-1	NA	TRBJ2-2	CASSLDRKAGELFF	TGCGCCAGCAGCTTGGACCGAAAGGCCGGGGAGCTGTTTTTT
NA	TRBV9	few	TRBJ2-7	CASSVFGGNDEQYF	TGTGCCAGCAGCGTATTCGGAGGGAACGACGAGCAGTACTTC
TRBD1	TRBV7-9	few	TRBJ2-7	CASRVQGAYEQYF	TGTGCCAGCAGGGTTCAGGGGGCCTACGAGCAGTACTTC
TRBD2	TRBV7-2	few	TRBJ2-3	CASSGLAGVGTDTQYF	TGTGCCAGCAGCGGACTAGCGGGAGTCGGAACAGATACGCAGTATTTT
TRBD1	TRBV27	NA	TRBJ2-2	CASRPGTGTHTGELFF	TGTGCCAGCAGACCCGGGACAGGGACGCACACCGGGGAGCTGTTTTTT
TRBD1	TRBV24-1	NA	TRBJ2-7	CATSDTRQGDGQYF	TGTGCCACCAGTGATACTCGACAGGGGGACGGGCAGTACTTC
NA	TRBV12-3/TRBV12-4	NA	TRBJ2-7	CASSLYSSEYEQYF	TGTGCCAGCAGTTTGTACAGTTCGGAATACGAGCAGTACTTC
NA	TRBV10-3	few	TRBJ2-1	CAVSYSSMSSYNEQFF	TGTGCCGTCTCCTATAGCTCTATGAGCTCCTACAATGAGCAGTTCTTC
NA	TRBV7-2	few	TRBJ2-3	CASNPPRTWRADTQYF	TGTGCCAGCAACCCACCGCGCACCTGGAGGGCAGATACGCAGTATTTT
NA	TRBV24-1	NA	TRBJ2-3	CATSDQPGDTQYF	TGTGCCACCAGTGACCAGCCAGGAGATACGCAGTATTTT
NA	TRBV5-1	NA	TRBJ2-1	CASSFWGAYNEQFF	TGCGCCAGCAGCTTTTGGGGGGCCTACAATGAGCAGTTCTTC
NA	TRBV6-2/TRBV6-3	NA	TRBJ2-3	CASSYSGSPDTQYF	TGTGCCAGCAGTTACTCCGGGAGTCCAGATACGCAGTATTTT
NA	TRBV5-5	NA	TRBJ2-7	CASSSTPLSSYEKYF	TGTGCCAGCAGCTCGACCCCCTTAAGCTCCTACGAGAAGTACTTC
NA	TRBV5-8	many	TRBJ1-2	CASSHPSRGNYGYTF	TGTGCCAGCAGTCACCCCAGTCGGGGGAACTATGGCTACACCTTC
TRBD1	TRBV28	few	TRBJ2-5	CASRDRGQKFETQYF	TGTGCCAGCCGAGACAGGGGGCAAAAATTTGAGACCCAGTACTTC